This paragraph reports one T cell receptor beta chain. This CDR3 has 13 residues. Looked up from germline, CDR1 is SGHRS and CDR2 is YFSETQ. The V gene lost 3 bases and the J gene lost 5 bases, with 12 bases spanning the gap. The sample is drawn from a study of blood T cell repertoires in COVID-19. Turning to the study itself: The United States, Italy and Spain provided the acute and convalescent COVID-19 samples. In each case, the material was cDNA or gDNA derived from T cells, B-cell-depleted T cells, or PBMCs.

Authors' methods: Cell counts per sample came from amplifying reference gene primers. Some clones are missing from TCRdb's copy, which holds only in-frame ones; the method was immunoSEQ multiplex PCR. D and trimming come from the DNA, and the V and J calls and clone size come from that table. The sample consists of fewer than 70,000 clones, about 90% of them appearing once. This TCR was recovered from a human donor in a cohort sampled during active COVID-19. The sample consisted of peripheral blood. This chain joins TRBV5-1 and TRBJ2-7; tentatively, D is TRBD1 (5 bases). The CDR3 loop reads CASSSQGGNEQYF. The CDR3 nucleotides are TGCGCCAGCAGCTCTCAGGGTGGGAACGAGCAGTACTTC.